This T cell receptor (beta chain) was found in a study of OX40 agonist ivuxolimab in advanced cancers. General study results and limits: Among the lowest levels of clonal expansion were found in partial responders at 0.1-3.0 mg/kg.

On this clone: Its antigen is not identified.

Clones were sequenced by immunoSEQ multiplex PCR, and TCRdb holds only the in-frame ones, with some missing. Of about 46,000 clones listed, roughly 90% are singletons. This sample comprised CD4+ or CD8+ T cells sorted from blood, obtained in a trial of the OX40 agonist ivuxolimab. The origin of this receptor is an adult with an advanced solid tumor such as melanoma, head and neck, liver or kidney cancer.

The CDR3 here is CASSPRMNTEAFF. The CDR3 bases are TGTGCCAGCAGCCCTCGCATGAACACTGAAGCTTTCTTT. The chain has TRBV9 and TRBJ1-1, with unresolved D. Germline loops: CDR1 SGDLS, CDR2 YYNGEE. This CDR3 region has 13 residues. Trimming took 4 bases from V and 0 from J, leaving 7 bases between them.